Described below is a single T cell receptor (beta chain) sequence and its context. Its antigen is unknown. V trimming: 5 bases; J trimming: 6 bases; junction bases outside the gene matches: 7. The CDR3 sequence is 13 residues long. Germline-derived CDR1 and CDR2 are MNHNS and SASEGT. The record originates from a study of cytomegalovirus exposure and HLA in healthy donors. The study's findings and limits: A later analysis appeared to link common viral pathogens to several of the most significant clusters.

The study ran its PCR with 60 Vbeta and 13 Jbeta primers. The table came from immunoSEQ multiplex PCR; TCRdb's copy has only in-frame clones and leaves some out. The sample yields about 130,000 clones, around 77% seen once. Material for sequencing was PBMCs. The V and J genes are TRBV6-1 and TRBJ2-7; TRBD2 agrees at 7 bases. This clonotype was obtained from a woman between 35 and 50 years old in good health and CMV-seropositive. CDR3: CASSQERGFEQYF. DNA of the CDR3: TGTGCCAGCAGTCAAGAGCGGGGTTTCGAGCAGTACTTC.